The 19 T cell receptor beta chains below were found in one sample sequenced in a study of T-cell memory formation after mild COVID-19. TCRdb ran MiXCR on the 5' RACE reads and lists one entry per CDR3 protein. The sample shows around 430,000 distinct CDR3 sequences, about 17% of them seen only once. The specimen was PBMCs or a T cell subset sorted from them (not recorded which). The receptors come from a man between 18 and 35 years old who had mild COVID-19 (a few samples of this study predate the infection). Cell type and time point are not known.

This clonotype came up a few times. This sequence joins TRBV12-3 or TRBV12-4 and TRBJ2-5, with D perhaps matching TRBD1 (6 bases). CDR3 length: 12 residues. Trimming took 8 bases from V and 4 from J, leaving 11 bases between them. The DNA for the CDR3 is TGTGCCAGCCAGGGGATAGGAGAGACCCAGTACTTC. Amino acids: CASQGIGETQYF.

There are many counts of this clonotype. The chain has TRBV10-3 and TRBJ2-6; D is unclear. Germline CDR1 and CDR2: ENHRY and SYGVKD. The CDR3 has 17 residues. The ends were cut back, 2 bases at V and 0 bases at J, with 11 bases in the middle. The CDR3 region has the DNA TGTGCCATCAGTGAGATTCGACGGATCTCTGGGGCCAACGTCCTGACTTTC. It codes for CAISEIRRISGANVLTF.

This chain connects TRBV7-9 to TRBJ2-5; possibly TRBD2 for D (6 bases). CDR3 size: 15 residues. Trimming took off 4 bases at V and 5 bases at J, with 17 bases between the two ends. CDR1 and CDR2 (germline): SEHNR, FQNEAQ (reference sequence). This CDR3 is CASSWASGSGETQYF. CDR3 sequence (DNA): TGTGCCAGCAGCTGGGCAAGCGGGTCGGGGGAGACCCAGTACTTC. Filled out from reference TRBV7-9 and TRBJ2-5, the complete variable domain reads DTGVSQNPRHKITKRGQNVTFRCDPISEHNRLYWYRQTLGQGPEFLTYFQNEAQLEKSRLLSDRFSAERPKGSFSTLEIQRTEQGDSAMYLCASSWASGSGETQYFGPGTRLLVL.

V and J are TRBV9 and TRBJ2-3; D may be TRBD1 (6 bases). The ends were cut back, 9 bases at V and 1 base at J, with 21 bases in the middle. CDR1 and CDR2 from the germline V gene are SGDLS and YYNGEE. CDR3 length equals 16 residues. CDR3: CATTRGQGSGTDTQYF. The CDR3 DNA is TGTGCCACCACCAGGGGCCAGGGGTCCGGCACAGATACGCAGTATTTT.

This clonotype showed up just a few times. This chain connects TRBV12-3 or TRBV12-4 to TRBJ2-3; 8 bases align to TRBD2. V was pared by 5 bases and J by 5 bases, with 9 bases of the junction left unmatched. CDR3 length: 15 residues. The CDR3 nucleotides read TGTGCCAGCAGTCCGGGGGGGACTAGATTAGATACGCAGTATTTT. Translation: CASSPGGTRLDTQYF.

This clonotype was seen a few times. The CDR3 here is CASSPLSKRRNTEAFF. In DNA form, the CDR3 reads TGTGCCAGCAGCCCGCTGAGCAAGAGGCGGAACACTGAAGCTTTCTTT. The chain recombines TRBV28 with TRBJ1-1, with D unclear. Trimming shortened V by 6 bases and J by 1 base, and 18 bases separated the two germline ends. The CDR3 consists of 16 residues. CDR1 MDHEN and CDR2 SYDVKM come from the germline V gene.

This clonotype was seen more than once but under ten times. The J gene is TRBJ2-7, the V gene TRBV11-3; D perhaps matches TRBD1 (5 bases). Germline assignment: CDR1 SGHNT and CDR2 YENEEA. Trimming removed 2 bases from V and 9 bases from J, with 11 bases in between. The CDR3 runs 12 residues. The CDR3 loop is CASSLSGKRQYF. The CDR3 DNA reads as TGTGCCAGCAGCTTATCAGGGAAGCGGCAGTACTTC.

The CDR3 loop reads CSVEEGRGNQETQYF. As DNA, the CDR3 is TGCAGCGTTGAAGAAGGGCGGGGGAATCAAGAGACCCAGTACTTC. V is TRBV29-1 and J is TRBJ2-5, with 7 nucleotides matching TRBD2. V trimming: 0 bases; J trimming: 2 bases; junction bases outside the gene matches: 6. The CDR3 consists of 15 residues. Germline V lookup: CDR1 SQVTM, CDR2 ANQGSEA.

The chain combines TRBV5-5 with TRBJ2-7; D is perhaps TRBD1 (6 bases). The CDR3 contains 13 residues. Germline values: CDR1 SGHKS, CDR2 YYEKEE (reference sequence). Trimming stripped 7 bases from V and 0 bases from J, with 11 bases between. The CDR3 is CASARDNSYEQYF. Here the CDR3 DNA reads TGTGCCAGCGCCCGGGACAACTCCTACGAGCAGTACTTC.

Many counts were recorded for this clonotype. The chain couples TRBV3-1 to TRBJ2-3, with D unresolved. V lost 3 bases, J lost 2 bases, and 6 bases lay in between. The germline V gene has CDR1 LGHDT and CDR2 YNNKEL (reference sequence). The CDR3 sequence is 13 residues long. CDR3 sequence: CASSQVTTDTQYF. The CDR3 nucleotides are TGTGCCAGCAGCCAGGTCACCACAGATACGCAGTATTTT.

The genes are TRBV12-3 or TRBV12-4 and TRBJ2-5; tentatively, D is TRBD2 (6 bases). V was trimmed by 7 bases and J by 4 bases, leaving 13 bases between them. The CDR3 is 13 residues long. CDR3 sequence (DNA): TGTGCCAGCATTCGGGACTCCGGAGAGACCCAGTACTTC. This encodes CASIRDSGETQYF.

The sample holds many counts of this clonotype. V usage is TRBV20-1 and J usage is TRBJ2-5; D is unclear. Trimming pared 3 bases from V and 5 bases from J, leaving 13 bases between. This CDR3 spans 13 amino acids. Germline V CDR1 and CDR2: DFQATT, SNEGSKA (reference sequence). In nucleotides, the CDR3 is TGCAGTGCTAGTCTTCCAGATCCGGAGACCCAGTACTTC. As protein: CSASLPDPETQYF.

The V and J genes are TRBV5-4 and TRBJ2-5; 7 nucleotides match TRBD1. Per germline, CDR1 SGHNT and CDR2 YYREEE (reference sequence). The CDR3 is 14 residues long. V lost 3 bases, J lost 5 bases, and 7 bases stayed unmatched. The CDR3 loop is CASSSGQVWETQYF. In DNA form, the CDR3 reads TGTGCCAGCAGCTCTGGACAGGTCTGGGAGACCCAGTACTTC. Based on the CDR3 plus reference TRBV5-4 and TRBJ2-5, the full variable domain is ETGVTQSPTHLIKTRGQQVTLRCSSQSGHNTVSWYQQALGQGPQFIFQYYREEENGRGNFPPRFSGLQFPNYSSELNVNALELDDSALYLCASSSGQVWETQYFGPGTRLLVL.

V is TRBV7-9 and J is TRBJ1-5; D unresolved. This CDR3 is 19 amino acids long. Germline values: CDR1 SEHNR, CDR2 FQNEAQ (reference sequence). Trimming removed 1 base at V and 3 bases at J, with 22 bases between. The CDR3 region has the DNA TGTGCCAGCAGCTTAGTTCAGTCCCGGACCGGGCAACACAATCAGCCCCAGCATTTT. It is translated as CASSLVQSRTGQHNQPQHF.

This clonotype was recorded many times. The chain recombines TRBV15 with TRBJ2-5, with TRBD1 identical over 9 bases. V gave up 5 bases and J gave up 3 bases; unmatched junction bases: 7. CDR1 LNHNV and CDR2 YYDKDF come from the germline V gene (reference sequence). The CDR3 is 15 amino acids. The CDR3 spells CATSRDRGWEETQYF. The CDR3, as DNA: TGTGCCACCAGCCGTGACAGGGGGTGGGAAGAGACCCAGTACTTC.

A few counts support this clonotype. V and J are TRBV5-6 and TRBJ1-5, with unresolved D. Germline V gene data show CDR1 as SGHDT and CDR2 as YYEEEE. The CDR3 is 15 residues long. The V gene lost 4 bases and the J gene lost 2 bases, with 13 bases spanning the gap. The CDR3 DNA sequence: TGTGCCAGCAGCCTCCGGTCAGCCCGCAATCAGCCCCAGCATTTT. This encodes CASSLRSARNQPQHF.

This clonotype occurred a few times. The CDR3 reads CASSSAVAASGNTIYF. Here the CDR3 DNA reads TGTGCCAGCAGCTCTGCGGTGGCAGCCTCTGGAAACACCATATATTTT. This chain uses TRBV7-2 with TRBJ1-3; D gene unclear. The germline V and J ends were trimmed by 4 bases and 0 bases, with 13 bases remaining between them. Germline assignment: CDR1 SGHTA and CDR2 FQGNSA. The CDR3 length is 16 residues.

This clonotype was recorded a few times. V gene TRBV5-1 combines with J gene TRBJ2-7; 12 bases fit TRBD1. The V gene end was trimmed by 4 bases and the J gene end by 2 bases; junction bases not matched to a gene: 4. The CDR3 is 15 residues long. Germline V gene data show CDR1 as SGHRS and CDR2 as YFSETQ. The CDR3 DNA is TGCGCCAGCAGCACCGGGACAGGGGGCCCCTACGAGCAGTACGTC. It yields the protein CASSTGTGGPYEQYV.

Ten or more counts support this clonotype. The chain has TRBV7-6 and TRBJ2-3, with 8 bases identical to TRBD2. This CDR3 is built from 15 residues. The V gene's germline CDR1 is SGHVS and CDR2 FNYEAQ. J was trimmed by 5 bases and V by 6 bases; bases with no gene match: 10. The CDR3 sequence: CASSSRGGHGDTQYF. For the CDR3, the DNA is TGTGCCAGCAGTTCCCGGGGGGGGCACGGAGATACGCAGTATTTT.